Below, 18 T cell receptor beta chains from the same sample are listed, as sequenced in a study of T cells in women clearing cervical HPV infection (dated by TCRdb to 2016 to 2019). The method behind the library was the immunoSEQ multiplex PCR assay. Here the immuneACCESS table is served through TCRdb, limited to in-frame sequences with V and J called. Missing clones are a known gap in these copies; in checked studies unresolved V genes cover under half, and the rest lacks a known reason. This sample's records show tens of thousands of clones. In total, the top ten clones hold around 6.6% of the sample. Sequenced material: blood buffy coat. Receptors originate from a woman between 18 and 69 years old with a cervical HPV16 infection that either progressed to CIN3+ or cleared (not recorded which).

With regard to this clone: The sequenced fragment ends 3 residues before the CDR3 boundary, so the rest is inferred from the germline J gene. The chain employs TRBV18 and TRBJ2-6; 7 bases fit TRBD1. There are 17 residues in the CDR3. V dropped 0 bases and J dropped 1; count of bases not matched to a gene: 3. Germline V gene data show CDR1 as KGHSH and CDR2 as LQKENI. The CDR3 DNA, read in part, is TGTGCCAGCTCACCACCGTCACAGGGGTCTGGGGCCAACGTC. It specifies CASSPPSQGSGANV. Given in full, the CDR3 is CASSPPSQGSGANVLTF.

The covered CDR3 bases are TGCAGTGGTGAAGGGGGGGAGGGCACAGATACG. Its translation is CSGEGGEGTDT. The complete CDR3 protein is CSGEGGEGTDTQYF. The chain combines TRBV20-1 with TRBJ2-3; the D gene is possibly TRBD2 (7 bases). The read is 3 residues too short to cover the CDR3 end, so that end is filled in from the germline J gene. The ends were cut back, 7 bases at V and 1 base at J, with 15 bases in the middle. The germline CDR1 and CDR2 sequences are DFQATT and SNEGSKA (reference sequence). The CDR3 consists of 14 residues.

Of note for this clone: The CDR3 end lies 3 residues beyond the end of the read and is filled in from the germline J gene. This sequence joins TRBV7-9 and TRBJ1-2; 8 bases fit TRBD1. The CDR3 contains 14 residues. Per the germline V gene, CDR1 is SEHNR and CDR2 is FQNEAQ (reference sequence). With 2 bases clipped from V and 3 bases from J, the junction kept 2 bases outside the gene matches. This CDR3 is CASSLSGGYYGYTF. CDR3 bases read: TGTGCCAGCAGCTTATCAGGGGGCTACTATGGC.

On this clone itself: The read ends 3 residues before the CDR3 terminus; that terminus is restored from the germline J gene. This rearrangement joins TRBV5-1 to TRBJ1-6; a weak D match, TRBD1 (5 bases). Germline-derived CDR1 and CDR2 are SGHRS and YFSETQ. The V and J ends lost 1 base and 7 bases respectively, with 9 bases between them. CDR3 length equals 14 residues. CDR3 in amino acids: CASSLPRVNSPLHF. The CDR3 DNA, read in part, is TGCGCCAGCAGCTTGCCCAGGGTAAATTCACCC. The full variable domain, completed using reference TRBV5-1 and TRBJ1-6, is KAGVTQTPRYLIKTRGQQVTLSCSPISGHRSVSWYQQTPGQGLQFLFEYFSETQRNKGNFPGRFSGRQFSNSRSEMNVSTLELGDSALYLCASSLPRVNSPLHFGNGTRLTVT.

For this clone: Read coverage stops 3 residues before the CDR3 terminus; the germline J gene supplies the remainder. The chain has TRBV28 and TRBJ2-5; perhaps TRBD2 as D (6 bases). Trimming left V 8 bases short and J 2 bases short, with 9 bases between. Germline-derived CDR1 and CDR2 are MDHEN and SYDVKM. The CDR3 totals 12 residues. The covered CDR3 bases are TGTGCCAGCGGCGGGATTCAAGAGACC. Protein: CASGGIQET. The whole CDR3 sequence is CASGGIQETQYF.

Turning to this clone: The sequenced fragment ends 3 residues before the CDR3 boundary, so the rest is inferred from the germline J gene. The chain is built from TRBV18 and TRBJ1-1; maybe TRBD1 (5 bases). Germline-derived CDR1 and CDR2 are KGHSH and LQKENI. The CDR3 sequence is 13 residues long. Trimming removed 6 bases from V and 7 bases from J, with 15 bases in between. The CDR3 DNA, read in part, is TGTGCCAGCTCTATTTCGCTACAGGATGAA. Its protein is CASSISLQDE. The entire CDR3 protein is CASSISLQDEAFF. Looking up the rest from reference TRBV18 and TRBJ1-1 gives the full variable domain: NAGVMQNPRHLVRRRGQEARLRCSPMKGHSHVYWYRQLPEEGLKFMVYLQKENIIDESGMPKERFSAEFPKEGPSILRIQQVVRGDSAAYFCASSISLQDEAFFGQGTRLTVV.

As regards this clone: The read halts 3 residues ahead of the CDR3 end, with the missing end drawn from the germline J gene. The chain links TRBV7-2 to TRBJ2-3, with 7 bases aligning to TRBD2. The CDR3 spans 15 residues. J gave up 0 bases and V 4 bases, and 4 bases lay outside the gene matches. Germline CDR1 is SGHTA and CDR2 is FQGNSA. The CDR3 protein is CASSSGGKSTDTQYF. The DNA read from the CDR3 is TGTGCCAGCAGCTCCGGGGGGAAAAGCACAGATACG.

The CDR3 loop is CASSSSGTGGTQYF. The sequenced part of the CDR3 DNA is TGTGCCAGCAGTTCCTCCGGGACAGGGGGGACC. V and J are TRBV12-3 or TRBV12-4 and TRBJ2-5, with 11 bases aligning to TRBD1. From the germline J gene comes the end of the CDR3, since the read stops 3 residues before it. The trim removed 4 bases at V and 7 bases at J, leaving 5 bases unmatched. CDR3 length: 14 amino acids.

As regards this clone: The CDR3 extends 3 residues past the end of the read, so its final part is completed from the germline J gene. The chain recombines TRBV28 with TRBJ2-1, with 7 bases matching TRBD1. The J segment lost 6 bases and the V segment lost 6 bases, leaving 8 bases of the junction unmatched. The CDR3 is 14 residues long. Germline CDR1 and CDR2: MDHEN and SYDVKM. The CDR3 DNA, read in part, is TGTGCCAGCAGCTTGACAGGGATGAGCAATGAG. Translated, it gives CASSLTGMSNE. The full CDR3 is CASSLTGMSNEQFF.

A word on this clone: With the read ending 3 residues before the CDR3 end, the germline J gene is used to fill in that end. The genes are TRBV12-3 or TRBV12-4 and TRBJ1-1; TRBD1 aligns across 7 bases. V was clipped by 4 bases and J by 3 bases; unmatched bases: 5. The length of the CDR3 is 14 residues. CDR3 amino acids: CASSYRGGDTEAFF. CDR3 bases read: TGTGCCAGCAGTTACAGGGGAGGGGACACTGAA.

CDR3 bases read: TGTGCCAGTAGTATCCGCCGGGACTCTACAGATACG. Amino acids: CASSIRRDSTDT. The CDR3 reads in full as CASSIRRDSTDTQYF. The gene calls are TRBV19 and TRBJ2-3; a weak D match, TRBD2 (6 bases). Read coverage stops 3 residues before the CDR3 terminus; the germline J gene supplies the remainder. The CDR3 has 15 amino acids. Trimming pared 3 bases from V and 3 bases from J, leaving 13 bases between. Per germline, CDR1 LNHDA and CDR2 SQIVND (reference sequence).

Concerning this clone: The DNA ends 3 residues before the CDR3 does, and the rest of the CDR3 is filled in from the germline J gene. The chain combines TRBV4-1 with TRBJ2-7, with 9 bases matching TRBD2. The CDR3 is 16 residues long. V dropped 0 bases and J dropped 3; count of bases not matched to a gene: 6. The germline CDR1 and CDR2 sequences are MGHRA and YSYEKL. Partial CDR3 DNA: TGCGCCAGCAGCCAAGAAAGGCGGGGGGGACTCTACGAG. Translation gives CASSQERRGGLYE. The entire CDR3 reads CASSQERRGGLYEQYF.

As concerns this clone: The read is 3 residues too short to cover the CDR3 end, so that end is filled in from the germline J gene. This chain connects TRBV20-1 to TRBJ1-4, with 7 bases that match TRBD1. CDR3 size: 16 residues. After removal of 0 bases from V and 6 bases from J, the junction contained 10 bases not matched to a gene. Germline CDR1 is DFQATT and CDR2 is SNEGSKA (reference sequence). CDR3 bases read: TGCAGTGCTAGAGATCGGGGTGGGGGACAGTATGAAAAA. This gives the protein CSARDRGGGQYEK. The entire CDR3 is CSARDRGGGQYEKLFF.

About this clone: The CDR3 end is not reached by the read, which stops 3 residues before it; the germline J gene fills it in. This chain uses TRBV5-1 with TRBJ1-2; tentative D call: TRBD1 (6 bases). Germline-derived CDR1 and CDR2 are SGHRS and YFSETQ. Trimming pared 5 bases from V and 3 bases from J, leaving 11 bases between. The CDR3 covers 13 residues. The DNA read from the CDR3 is TGCGCCAGCAGAAAGGACAGCGACTATGGC. Translation gives CASRKDSDYG. The complete CDR3 reads CASRKDSDYGYTF.

Comments on this clone: The read falls 3 residues short of the CDR3 end, and the missing part is taken from the germline J gene. The chain employs TRBV5-1 and TRBJ1-5; D gene unclear. There are 14 residues in the CDR3. Between the trimmed V and J ends, which lost 2 bases and 7 bases, there was a span of 13 bases. CDR1 and CDR2 from the germline V gene are SGHRS and YFSETQ. The CDR3 here is CASSLGRGEQPQHF. The part of the CDR3 DNA that was read is TGCGCCAGCAGCTTAGGACGGGGTGAGCAGCCC.

About this clone: Sequencing ends 3 residues short of the CDR3 end; the germline J gene provides the rest. V usage is TRBV29-1 and J usage is TRBJ1-1; a possible D gene is TRBD1 (5 bases). Trimming cost V 4 bases and J 0 bases, with 12 bases left between them. The CDR3 extends over 14 amino acids. From germline, CDR1 is SQVTM and CDR2 ANQGSEA. Partial CDR3 DNA: TGCAGCGTTGCAGGGTTCAACATGAACACTGAA. Translating it yields CSVAGFNMNTE. The entire CDR3 sequence reads CSVAGFNMNTEAFF. The variable domain in full, with the rest retrieved from reference TRBV29-1 and TRBJ1-1, is SAVISQKPSRDICQRGTSLTIQCQVDSQVTMMFWYRQQPGQSLTLIATANQGSEATYESGFVIDKFPISRPNLTFSTLTVSNMSPEDSSIYLCSVAGFNMNTEAFFGQGTRLTVV.

Remarks on this clone: The CDR3 end is not reached by the read, which stops 3 residues before it; the germline J gene fills it in. The V gene is TRBV7-9, the J gene TRBJ2-2; no definite D call. CDR1 SEHNR and CDR2 FQNEAQ come from the germline V gene (reference sequence). Trimming removed 3 bases from V and 6 bases from J, with 5 bases in between. The CDR3 is 12 amino acids. The covered CDR3 bases are TGTGCCAGCAGCTTGGGCGCCGGGGAG. Residues: CASSLGAGE. The CDR3 in full is CASSLGAGELFF.

A note on this clone: Read sequence stops 3 residues before the CDR3 end, and the germline J gene provides the missing end. The rearrangement joins TRBV6-1 to TRBJ1-1; no reliable D call. Germline V gene sequence: CDR1 MNHNS, CDR2 SASEGT. V was shortened by 7 bases and J by 4 bases, with 13 bases between the two germline ends. The CDR3 is made up of 13 amino acids. The CDR3 DNA, read in part, is TGTGCCAGCAATGAGGTGACGGGCACTGAA. Residues: CASNEVTGTE. The CDR3, in full, reads CASNEVTGTEAFF.